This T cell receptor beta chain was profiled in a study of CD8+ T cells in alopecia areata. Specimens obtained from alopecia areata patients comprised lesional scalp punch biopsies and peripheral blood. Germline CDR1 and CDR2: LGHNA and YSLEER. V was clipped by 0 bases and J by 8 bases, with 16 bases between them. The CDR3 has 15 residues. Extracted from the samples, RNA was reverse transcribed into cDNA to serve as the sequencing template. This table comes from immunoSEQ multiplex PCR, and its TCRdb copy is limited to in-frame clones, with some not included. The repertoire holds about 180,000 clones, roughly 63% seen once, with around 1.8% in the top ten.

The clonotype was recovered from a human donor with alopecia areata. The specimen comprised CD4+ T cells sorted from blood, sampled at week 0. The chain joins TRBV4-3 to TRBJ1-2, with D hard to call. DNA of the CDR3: TGCGCCAGCAGCCAAGATTACCTTTCCCCCGCCGGCTACACCTTC. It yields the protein CASSQDYLSPAGYTF.